The 23 T cell receptor beta chains reported below all come from one sample, sequenced in a study of cytotoxic CD8 clonotypes in ibrutinib-treated CLL. Clones were sequenced by immunoSEQ multiplex PCR, and TCRdb holds only the in-frame ones, with some missing. The profile shows 100,000 to 150,000 clones, 70% to 90% of them singletons. The sequences come from PBMCs, collected after 24 months of ibrutinib treatment. Receptors were obtained from a human donor with chronic lymphocytic leukemia.

The gene calls are TRBV5-1 and TRBJ1-2; D may be TRBD1 (6 bases). CDR1 SGHRS and CDR2 YFSETQ come from the germline V gene. V lost 4 bases and J lost 8, with 18 bases in between. The CDR3 covers 14 residues. CDR3 sequence (DNA): TGCGCCAGCAGCCCGTCAGGGGAATCCTCAGGCTACACCTTC. Translation gives CASSPSGESSGYTF.

V is TRBV7-2 and J is TRBJ2-7; perhaps TRBD1 as D (6 bases). There are 15 residues in the CDR3. Germline V CDR1 and CDR2: SGHTA, FQGNSA. The V and J ends lost 3 bases and 4 bases respectively, with 16 bases between them. The CDR3 sequence is CASSLGATTSYEQYF. The CDR3 nucleotides read TGTGCCAGCAGCTTGGGGGCAACCACAAGTTACGAGCAGTACTTC.

In its sample, this clone was seen a few times. The chain combines TRBV2 with TRBJ1-5; possibly TRBD1 for D (6 bases). Trimming took off 5 bases at V and 6 bases at J, with 17 bases between the two ends. Germline CDR1 and CDR2: SNHLY and FYNNEI. This CDR3 comprises 15 residues. The DNA for the CDR3 is TGTGCCAGCAGTACGAAACAGGGTGGGAGTCAGCCCCAGCATTTT. This translates into CASSTKQGGSQPQHF.

The rearrangement links TRBV13 to TRBJ2-7, with D perhaps being TRBD1 or TRBD2 (5 bases each). The ends were cut back, 3 bases at V and 7 bases at J, with 16 bases in the middle. This CDR3 is 14 amino acids long. Germline loops: CDR1 PRHDT, CDR2 FYEKMQ (reference sequence). In nucleotides, the CDR3 is TGTGCCAGCAGCTTGGGACGGGCCCTCCGGGAGCAGTACTTC. Translating it yields CASSLGRALREQYF.

The chain couples TRBV14 to TRBJ1-5; the D gene is possibly TRBD1 (5 bases). V was trimmed by 1 base and J by 4 bases, leaving 11 bases between them. Germline V gene sequence: CDR1 SGHDN, CDR2 FVKESK. The CDR3 covers 15 residues. This CDR3 reads CASSQGVAGNQPQHF. The CDR3 DNA reads as TGTGCCAGCAGCCAAGGGGTGGCAGGGAATCAGCCCCAGCATTTT.

The V call is TRBV4-3, the J call TRBJ1-4, with 7 bases identical to TRBD1. The CDR3 consists of 18 residues. Germline V gives CDR1 LGHNA, CDR2 YSLEER. Trimming removed 1 base from V and 1 base from J; junction bases left unmatched: 9. The CDR3 loop is CASSQGARGAVTNEKLFF. The CDR3 DNA reads as TGCGCCAGCAGCCAAGGGGCCAGGGGGGCTGTAACTAATGAAAAACTGTTTTTT.

The chain is built from TRBV5-1 and TRBJ2-3; D gene uncertain. The V gene's germline CDR1 is SGHRS and CDR2 YFSETQ. The V end lost 5 bases, the J end lost 2 bases, and 9 bases lay between the germline ends. This CDR3 has 13 amino acids. The DNA for the CDR3 is TGCGCCAGCAGAAAAAGAACCACAGATACGCAGTATTTT. It encodes CASRKRTTDTQYF.

This clone was counted a single time. The chain joins TRBV7-2 to TRBJ2-3, with a possible D match to TRBD2 (5 bases). V was trimmed by 5 bases and J by 10 bases, leaving 19 bases between them. The germline gives CDR1 SGHTA, CDR2 FQGNSA. CDR3 size: 14 residues. In DNA form, the CDR3 reads TGTGCCAGCAGCCCCGGGCAGGCCCGGGGTGCGCAGTATTTT. It translates to CASSPGQARGAQYF.

There are a few counts of this clone. The chain combines TRBV6-6 with TRBJ1-1; unclear D gene. V lost 3 bases and J 5 bases, leaving 13 bases between the germline ends. The CDR3 extends over 14 amino acids. Germline lookup yields CDR1 MNHNY and CDR2 SVGAGI (reference sequence). The CDR3 DNA reads TGTGCCAGCAGTTATGCGGAGAAAGGAACTGAAGCTTTCTTT. Residues: CASSYAEKGTEAFF.

This clone came up a few times. The chain joins TRBV7-8 to TRBJ1-4, with 8 bases aligning to TRBD1. Germline values: CDR1 SGHVS, CDR2 FQNEAQ. This CDR3 is built from 15 residues. J lost 4 bases, V lost 4 bases, and 5 bases had no gene match. The CDR3 coding sequence is TGTGCCAGCAGCTACGGGACAGGTTTTAATGAAAAACTGTTTTTT. Its protein is CASSYGTGFNEKLFF.

The CDR3 loop is CASSFRGLDTDTQYF. The CDR3 bases are TGCGCCAGCAGCTTTAGGGGGCTCGACACAGATACGCAGTATTTT. This rearrangement joins TRBV5-1 to TRBJ2-3, with 7 bases that match TRBD1. This CDR3 region has 15 residues. The germline V gene encodes CDR1 SGHRS and CDR2 YFSETQ. The trim removed 2 bases at V and 2 bases at J, leaving 5 bases unmatched.

Only a few counts were recorded for this clone. The genes are TRBV9 and TRBJ2-5; 9 bases map to TRBD2. V shed 2 bases and J 3 bases; nucleotides not matched to a gene: 2. This CDR3 region has 14 residues. Per germline, CDR1 SGDLS and CDR2 YYNGEE. The CDR3 here is CASSVSGSEETQYF. CDR3 sequence (DNA): TGTGCCAGCAGCGTTAGCGGGAGCGAAGAGACCCAGTACTTC.

The chain carries TRBV5-1 and TRBJ1-5; D is unclear. Trimming left V 4 bases short and J 4 bases short, with 9 bases between. The CDR3 has 13 amino acids. The germline CDR1 and CDR2 sequences are SGHRS and YFSETQ. CDR3 residues: CASSPLGNQPQHF. The CDR3 nucleotides read TGCGCCAGCAGCCCCCTAGGGAATCAGCCCCAGCATTTT.

The chain combines TRBV6-6 with TRBJ2-7, with D unresolved. In germline, CDR1 is MNHNY, CDR2 SVGAGI (reference sequence). CDR3 length: 14 residues. Trimming shortened V by 6 bases and J by 2 bases, and 14 bases separated the two germline ends. CDR3 sequence (DNA): TGTGCCAGCAGGCCCCCAGGATTAACCTACGAGCAGTACTTC. Translation: CASRPPGLTYEQYF.

This chain connects TRBV5-4 to TRBJ1-1; TRBD1 agrees at 7 bases. Germline values: CDR1 SGHNT, CDR2 YYREEE (reference sequence). V was clipped by 4 bases and J by 8 bases; unmatched bases: 14. CDR3 length equals 15 residues. The CDR3 region is CASSPGPDRNFEAFF. CDR3 DNA sequence: TGTGCCAGCAGCCCAGGGCCGGACAGGAACTTCGAAGCTTTCTTT.

In this sample, this clone is medium-sized. V usage is TRBV28 and J usage is TRBJ1-2; D unclear. The CDR3 runs 11 residues. Germline assignment: CDR1 MDHEN and CDR2 SYDVKM. The V end lost 6 bases, the J end lost 4 bases, and 6 bases lay between the germline ends. CDR3 sequence (DNA): TGTGCCAGCAGCGGCGGCTATGGCTACACCTTC. Protein product: CASSGGYGYTF.

V is TRBV7-6 and J is TRBJ1-3; the match to TRBD1 covers 7 bases. V gave up 5 bases and J gave up 6 bases; unmatched junction bases: 4. Germline assignment: CDR1 SGHVS and CDR2 FNYEAQ. The CDR3 loop spans 13 amino acids. This CDR3 reads CASSQGQKNTIYF. CDR3 DNA sequence: TGTGCCAGCAGCCAGGGACAGAAAAACACCATATATTTT.

There are a few counts of this clone. V and J are TRBV4-3 and TRBJ2-7; D is unclear. The CDR3 covers 16 residues. Germline-derived CDR1 and CDR2 are LGHNA and YSLEER. V was trimmed by 0 bases and J by 0 bases, leaving 12 bases between them. CDR3 residues: CASSQDPARPSYEQYF. CDR3 sequence (DNA): TGCGCCAGCAGCCAAGACCCGGCCCGACCCTCCTACGAGCAGTACTTC.

This chain joins TRBV15 and TRBJ2-7; possibly TRBD1 or TRBD2 for D (6 bases each). The length of the CDR3 is 13 residues. Trimming cost V 0 bases and J 6 bases, with 9 bases left between them. CDR1 and CDR2 from the germline V gene are LNHNV and YYDKDF (reference sequence). DNA for the CDR3: TGTGCCACCAGCAGAGAGGAGGGGGGCGAGCAGTACTTC. Encoded protein: CATSREEGGEQYF.

The chain links TRBV18 to TRBJ1-1; no clear D gene. The germline CDR1 and CDR2 sequences are KGHSH and LQKENI. The CDR3 covers 13 residues. The V end lost 4 bases, the J end lost 8 bases, and 14 bases lay between the germline ends. The CDR3 sequence: CASSLSGLGEAFF. For the CDR3, the DNA is TGTGCCAGCTCACTCTCTGGGCTGGGAGAAGCTTTCTTT.

The V gene is TRBV27, the J gene TRBJ2-7, with D maybe TRBD1 (6 bases). The CDR3 spans 14 residues. V lost 6 bases and J 9 bases, leaving 21 bases between the germline ends. Per germline, CDR1 MNHEY and CDR2 SMNVEV (reference sequence). In DNA form, the CDR3 reads TGTGCCAGCAGACAGGGCAGCGTGGAGACAGGGCAGTACTTC. Translated, it gives CASRQGSVETGQYF.

The V call is TRBV6-5, the J call TRBJ1-2; TRBD1 might be the D (6 bases). The germline V gene encodes CDR1 MNHEY and CDR2 SVGAGI. The germline V and J ends were trimmed by 5 bases and 7 bases, with 20 bases remaining between them. The CDR3 is 15 amino acids. The DNA of the CDR3 is TGTGCCAGCAGTCCCCCGGGGGCGAAGGTTCGTGGCTACACCTTC. This translates into CASSPPGAKVRGYTF.

The chain combines TRBV27 with TRBJ2-7; TRBD1 matches at 9 bases. Trimming removed 6 bases from V and 4 bases from J; junction bases left unmatched: 16. Per the germline V gene, CDR1 is MNHEY and CDR2 is SMNVEV (reference sequence). The CDR3 extends over 17 amino acids. This CDR3 is CASRLHFVGQGEYEQYF. CDR3 bases: TGTGCCAGCAGGCTCCACTTCGTGGGACAGGGTGAATACGAGCAGTACTTC.